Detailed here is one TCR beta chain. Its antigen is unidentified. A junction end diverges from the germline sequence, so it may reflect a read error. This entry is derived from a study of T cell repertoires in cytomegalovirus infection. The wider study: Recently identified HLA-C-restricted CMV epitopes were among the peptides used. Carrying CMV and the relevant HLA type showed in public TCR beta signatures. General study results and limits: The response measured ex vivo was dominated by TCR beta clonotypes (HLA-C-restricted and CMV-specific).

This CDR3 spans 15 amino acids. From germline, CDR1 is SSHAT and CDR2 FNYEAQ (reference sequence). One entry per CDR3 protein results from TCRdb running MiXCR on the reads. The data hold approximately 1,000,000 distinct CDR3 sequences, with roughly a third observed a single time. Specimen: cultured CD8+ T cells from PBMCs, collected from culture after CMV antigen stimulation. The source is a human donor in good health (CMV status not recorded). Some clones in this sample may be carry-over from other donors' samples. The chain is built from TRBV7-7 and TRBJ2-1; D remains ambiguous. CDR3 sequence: CASSLSPGPYNEQFF. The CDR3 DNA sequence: TGTGCTAGCAGCTTAAGCCCTGGGCCCTACAATGAGCAGTTCTTC.